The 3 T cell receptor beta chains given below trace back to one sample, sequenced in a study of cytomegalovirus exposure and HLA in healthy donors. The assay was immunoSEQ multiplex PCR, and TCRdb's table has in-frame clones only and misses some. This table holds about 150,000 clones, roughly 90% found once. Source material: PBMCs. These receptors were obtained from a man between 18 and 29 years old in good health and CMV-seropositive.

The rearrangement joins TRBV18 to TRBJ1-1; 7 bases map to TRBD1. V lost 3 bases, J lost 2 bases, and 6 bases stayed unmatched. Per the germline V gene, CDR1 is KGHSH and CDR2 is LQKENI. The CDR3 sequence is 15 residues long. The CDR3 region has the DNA TGTGCCAGCTCACCGCCTGGGACAGTAAACACTGAAGCTTTCTTT. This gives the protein CASSPPGTVNTEAFF.

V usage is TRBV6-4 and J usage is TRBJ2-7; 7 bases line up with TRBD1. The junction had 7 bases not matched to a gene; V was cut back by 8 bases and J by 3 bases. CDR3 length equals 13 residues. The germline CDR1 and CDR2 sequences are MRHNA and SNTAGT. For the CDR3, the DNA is TGTGCCAGCTCAGGGACAGAAAACTACGAGCAGTACTTC. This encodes CASSGTENYEQYF.

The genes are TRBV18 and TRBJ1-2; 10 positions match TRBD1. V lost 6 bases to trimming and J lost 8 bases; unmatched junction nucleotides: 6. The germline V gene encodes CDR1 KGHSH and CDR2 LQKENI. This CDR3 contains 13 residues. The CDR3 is CASSPQGQGGYTF. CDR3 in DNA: TGTGCCAGCTCGCCCCAGGGACAGGGGGGCTACACCTTC.